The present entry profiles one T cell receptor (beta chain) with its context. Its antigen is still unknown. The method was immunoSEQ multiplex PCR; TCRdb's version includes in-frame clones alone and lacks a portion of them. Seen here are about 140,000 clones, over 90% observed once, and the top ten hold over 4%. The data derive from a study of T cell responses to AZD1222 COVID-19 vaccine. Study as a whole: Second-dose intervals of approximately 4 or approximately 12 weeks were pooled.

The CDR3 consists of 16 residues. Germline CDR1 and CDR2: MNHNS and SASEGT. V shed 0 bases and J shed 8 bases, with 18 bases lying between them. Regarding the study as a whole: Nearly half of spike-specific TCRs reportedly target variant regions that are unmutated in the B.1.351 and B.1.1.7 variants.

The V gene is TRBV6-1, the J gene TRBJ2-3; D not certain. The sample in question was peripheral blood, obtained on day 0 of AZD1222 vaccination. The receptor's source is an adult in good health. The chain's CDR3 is CASSEALIAPLPTQYF. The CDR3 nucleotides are TGTGCCAGCAGTGAAGCGCTAATCGCCCCTTTACCTACGCAGTATTTT.